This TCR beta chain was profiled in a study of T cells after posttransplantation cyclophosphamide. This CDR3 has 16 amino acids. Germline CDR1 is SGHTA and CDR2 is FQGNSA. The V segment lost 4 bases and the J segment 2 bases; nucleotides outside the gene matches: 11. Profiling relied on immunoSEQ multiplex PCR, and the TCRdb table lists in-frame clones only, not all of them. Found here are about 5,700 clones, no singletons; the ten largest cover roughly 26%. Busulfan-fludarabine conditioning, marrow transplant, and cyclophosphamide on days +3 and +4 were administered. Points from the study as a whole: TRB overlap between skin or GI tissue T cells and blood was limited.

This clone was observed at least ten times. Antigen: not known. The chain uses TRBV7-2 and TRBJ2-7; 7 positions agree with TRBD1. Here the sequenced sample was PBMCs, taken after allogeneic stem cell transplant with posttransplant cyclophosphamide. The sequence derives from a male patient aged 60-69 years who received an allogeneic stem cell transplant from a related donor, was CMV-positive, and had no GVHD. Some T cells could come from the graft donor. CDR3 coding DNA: TGTGCCAGCAGCTCCCCCCTCCGGGACAGTCCCTACGAGCAGTACTTC. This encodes CASSSPLRDSPYEQYF.